What follows is one T cell receptor beta chain and its context. Original processing notes: Reference gene primer amplification in the assay estimated nucleated cell counts. Libraries were prepared by immunoSEQ multiplex PCR; TCRdb keeps only in-frame clonotypes and omits some of them. V and J calls and clone size are copied from that table; D and trimming were computed from the DNA. The sample lists about 99,000 clones; about 92% were seen once. J lost 0 bases, V lost 5 bases, and 6 bases had no gene match. CDR1 and CDR2 (germline): SGHTA, FQGTGA. The CDR3 sequence is 15 residues long. The source of the sample is a study of blood T cell repertoires in COVID-19. The overall study: COVID-19 samples from acute and convalescent phases originated in the United States, Italy and Spain. PBMCs, B-cell-depleted T cells, or T cells provided the cDNA or gDNA that made up the material.

Sequences were obtained from peripheral blood. The clonotype originates from an elderly woman in a cohort sampled during active COVID-19. This rearrangement joins TRBV7-3 to TRBJ1-1; TRBD1 matches 7 bases. As DNA, the CDR3 is TGTGCCAGCAGCCCGCGGACAGGAGTGAACACTGAAGCTTTCTTT. Translating gives CASSPRTGVNTEAFF.